The clone carrying this TCR beta chain has a handful of counts. Its cognate antigen is unknown. In germline, CDR1 is DFQATT, CDR2 SNEGSKA (reference sequence). The CDR3 is 13 amino acids. V was pared by 5 bases and J by 4 bases, with 13 bases between. Caucasian individuals from Russia who were healthy and aged about 6 to 95 acted as donors. The total RNA that was extracted per sample amounted to at least 5.5 micrograms. This specimen comes from a study of blood T cells in healthy people across ages. Through a sample-barcoded 5' primer and a J-beta primer mix, a second PCR was run for roughly 6 to 11 cycles. Researchers report that a template-switch adaptor with 12 random nucleotides tagged each cDNA molecule. TCRdb fed the 5' RACE reads into MiXCR, producing one record per CDR3 protein. The sample consists of roughly 2 million distinct CDR3 sequences, 49% of them appearing once. Study-level findings and limits: When one million T cells were used, diversity estimates were thought to be underestimates.

Material: blood. This clonotype was obtained from a woman aged 40 to 50 in good health. The V call is TRBV20-1, the J call TRBJ2-3; D perhaps matches TRBD1 (6 bases). CDR3 region: CSADPRGADTQYF. CDR3 coding DNA: TGCAGTGCTGACCCCAGGGGCGCAGATACGCAGTATTTT.